These T cell receptor beta chains were read from a single sample in a study of cytomegalovirus exposure and HLA in healthy donors. Method: immunoSEQ multiplex PCR; TCRdb's copy keeps in-frame clones and lacks some. In the table there are about 89,000 clones, about 85% of which are singletons. Sample: PBMCs. These receptors were taken from a man aged 40-55 years in good health and CMV-seropositive. The CDR3 runs from the conserved cysteine through the conserved F or W. Fields, in order: CDR3 protein, CDR3 DNA, V gene, clone size, J gene, D gene. D genes are given only for firm matches. Not every row has a clone size; where given, it reads once, few, many or a size class.

CDR3 protein: CASSQESGRGVYEQYF
CDR3 DNA: TGTGCCAGCAGCCAAGAAAGCGGGAGGGGAGTCTACGAGCAGTACTTC
V gene: TRBV4-2
clone size: .
J gene: TRBJ2-7
D gene: TRBD2

CDR3 protein: CASSLGSGGETQYF
CDR3 DNA: TGTGCCAGCAGCTTAGGCTCAGGGGGGGAGACCCAGTACTTC
V gene: TRBV7-9
clone size: .
J gene: TRBJ2-5
D gene: .

CDR3 protein: CASSFGLSSYEQYF
CDR3 DNA: TGTGCCAGCTCGTTCGGGTTGAGCTCCTACGAGCAGTACTTC
V gene: TRBV27
clone size: .
J gene: TRBJ2-7
D gene: .

CDR3 protein: CASSEIAGEQFF
CDR3 DNA: TGTGCCAGTAGTGAAATAGCGGGTGAGCAGTTCTTC
V gene: TRBV19
clone size: .
J gene: TRBJ2-1
D gene: TRBD2

CDR3 protein: CASSLGSGLDYGYTF
CDR3 DNA: TGTGCCAGCAGCTTGGGGTCAGGACTTGACTATGGCTACACCTTC
V gene: TRBV5-8
clone size: .
J gene: TRBJ1-2
D gene: .

CDR3 protein: CASSPYPPRGDTIYF
CDR3 DNA: TGTGCCAGCTCACCCTATCCGCCGAGAGGAGACACCATATATTTT
V gene: TRBV18
clone size: .
J gene: TRBJ1-3
D gene: .

CDR3 protein: CASSPQLAGGLGEQFF
CDR3 DNA: TGTGCCAGCAGCCCGCAACTAGCGGGGGGTTTGGGTGAGCAGTTCTTC
V gene: TRBV9
clone size: .
J gene: TRBJ2-1
D gene: TRBD2

CDR3 protein: CASGQGTEAFF
CDR3 DNA: TGCGCCAGCGGACAGGGGACTGAAGCTTTCTTT
V gene: TRBV10-2
clone size: .
J gene: TRBJ1-1
D gene: TRBD1

CDR3 protein: CASSPGNTDGQYF
CDR3 DNA: TGCGCCAGCAGTCCGGGTAATACCGACGGGCAGTACTTC
V gene: TRBV5-1
clone size: .
J gene: TRBJ2-7
D gene: .

CDR3 protein: CASSVDNYGYTF
CDR3 DNA: TGCGCCAGCAGCGTAGATAACTATGGCTACACCTTC
V gene: TRBV5-1
clone size: .
J gene: TRBJ1-2
D gene: .

CDR3 protein: CASSGLAGGHEQFF
CDR3 DNA: TGTGCCAGCAGCGGACTAGCGGGGGGCCATGAGCAGTTCTTC
V gene: TRBV5-4
clone size: .
J gene: TRBJ2-1
D gene: TRBD2

CDR3 protein: CASRLGGPGQETQYF
CDR3 DNA: TGCGCCAGCAGATTGGGAGGTCCGGGGCAAGAGACCCAGTACTTC
V gene: TRBV5-1
clone size: .
J gene: TRBJ2-5
D gene: .

CDR3 protein: CASSPRGLYEQYF
CDR3 DNA: TGTGCCAGCAGCCCCAGGGGGCTGTACGAGCAGTACTTC
V gene: TRBV2
clone size: .
J gene: TRBJ2-7
D gene: TRBD1

CDR3 protein: CASSEYVGGSGANVLTF
CDR3 DNA: TGCGCCAGCAGTGAGTATGTTGGAGGGTCTGGGGCCAACGTCCTGACTTTC
V gene: TRBV10-2
clone size: .
J gene: TRBJ2-6
D gene: .

CDR3 protein: CASSVRDRDSQETQYF
CDR3 DNA: TGTGCCAGCAGCGTCCGGGACAGGGATTCACAAGAGACCCAGTACTTC
V gene: TRBV11-3
clone size: once
J gene: TRBJ2-5
D gene: TRBD1

CDR3 protein: CASSRTSGPSTDTQYF
CDR3 DNA: TGTGCCAGCAGCCGGACTAGCGGGCCTAGCACAGATACGCAGTATTTT
V gene: TRBV7-2
clone size: .
J gene: TRBJ2-3
D gene: TRBD2

CDR3 protein: CASSLDSLGASGEQFF
CDR3 DNA: TGTGCCAGCAGCTTAGACTCACTAGGAGCCTCAGGCGAGCAGTTCTTC
V gene: TRBV11-2
clone size: few
J gene: TRBJ2-1
D gene: .

CDR3 protein: CASSHDRYNEQFF
CDR3 DNA: TGTGCCAGCAGCCATGACAGATACAATGAGCAGTTCTTC
V gene: TRBV7-8
clone size: .
J gene: TRBJ2-1
D gene: .

CDR3 protein: CASSPMTGDTEAFF
CDR3 DNA: TGTGCCAGCTCACCCATGACAGGGGACACTGAAGCTTTCTTT
V gene: TRBV18
clone size: .
J gene: TRBJ1-1
D gene: TRBD1

CDR3 protein: CAYSYEQYF
CDR3 DNA: TGTGCATACTCCTACGAGCAGTACTTC
V gene: TRBV6-4
clone size: once
J gene: TRBJ2-7
D gene: .

CDR3 protein: CSSSLLNDEQFF
CDR3 DNA: TGTTCCAGCAGCCTTCTAAACGATGAGCAGTTCTTC
V gene: TRBV7-9
clone size: few
J gene: TRBJ2-1
D gene: .

CDR3 protein: CASSLSLSGYTF
CDR3 DNA: TGTGCCAGCAGTTTATCTCTGAGCGGCTACACCTTC
V gene: TRBV28
clone size: .
J gene: TRBJ1-2
D gene: .

CDR3 protein: CASSLSGSLADTQYF
CDR3 DNA: TGTGCCAGCAGCTTATCGGGATCATTGGCAGATACGCAGTATTTT
V gene: TRBV7-3
clone size: few
J gene: TRBJ2-3
D gene: .

CDR3 protein: CASSSRTGYNEQFF
CDR3 DNA: TGTGCCAGCAGCTCCCGGACTGGCTACAATGAGCAGTTCTTC
V gene: TRBV7-6
clone size: .
J gene: TRBJ2-1
D gene: .

CDR3 protein: CASSPGYGYTF
CDR3 DNA: TGTGCCAGCAGTCCAGGGTATGGCTACACCTTC
V gene: TRBV6-6
clone size: .
J gene: TRBJ1-2
D gene: .

CDR3 protein: CASSLESGGIQDEQFF
CDR3 DNA: TGTGCCAGCAGCTTAGAATCAGGGGGAATACAGGATGAGCAGTTCTTC
V gene: TRBV7-8
clone size: .
J gene: TRBJ2-1
D gene: TRBD1

CDR3 protein: CASSLAGSGDQPQHF
CDR3 DNA: TGTGCCAGCAGCTTGGCGGGGAGTGGGGATCAGCCCCAGCATTTT
V gene: TRBV5-4
clone size: .
J gene: TRBJ1-5
D gene: .

CDR3 protein: CASSSDLIGAFF
CDR3 DNA: TGTGCCAGCAGCTCAGACCTAATCGGGGCTTTCTTT
V gene: TRBV7-9
clone size: few
J gene: TRBJ1-1
D gene: .

CDR3 protein: CASSLERGLSSEQYF
CDR3 DNA: TGCGCCAGCAGCTTGGAAAGGGGGCTTTCCTCTGAGCAGTACTTC
V gene: TRBV5-1
clone size: .
J gene: TRBJ2-7
D gene: TRBD1

CDR3 protein: CASSLAGGGETQYF
CDR3 DNA: TGTGCCAGCAGCTTAGCGGGGGGAGGAGAGACCCAGTACTTC
V gene: TRBV7-9
clone size: .
J gene: TRBJ2-5
D gene: .

CDR3 protein: CASSERDAGSFANTGELFF
CDR3 DNA: TGCGCCAGCAGTGAGCGTGACGCGGGGTCGTTCGCGAACACCGGGGAGCTGTTTTTT
V gene: TRBV10-2
clone size: .
J gene: TRBJ2-2
D gene: .

CDR3 protein: CASSIDGGRSVGQPQHF
CDR3 DNA: TGTGCCAGTAGTATAGATGGAGGAAGATCGGTGGGTCAGCCCCAGCATTTT
V gene: TRBV19
clone size: .
J gene: TRBJ1-5
D gene: .

CDR3 protein: CASSLSGGAGNEQFF
CDR3 DNA: TGTGCCAGCAGCCTTAGCGGGGGGGCGGGTAATGAGCAGTTCTTC
V gene: TRBV6-1
clone size: .
J gene: TRBJ2-1
D gene: TRBD2

CDR3 protein: CASSPPSRVSYEQYF
CDR3 DNA: TGTGCCAGCTCACCACCTTCCAGGGTATCCTACGAGCAGTACTTC
V gene: TRBV18
clone size: .
J gene: TRBJ2-7
D gene: .

CDR3 protein: CASSTRSRGANF
CDR3 DNA: TGTGCCAGCAGTACCCGGAGTAGGGGCGCGAACTTC
V gene: TRBV28
clone size: .
J gene: TRBJ2-7
D gene: .

CDR3 protein: CASSLEGDTDTQYF
CDR3 DNA: TGTGCCAGCAGCCTAGAGGGGGACACAGATACGCAGTATTTT
V gene: TRBV7-2
clone size: once
J gene: TRBJ2-3
D gene: .

CDR3 protein: CAISSPGGQETQYF
CDR3 DNA: TGTGCCATCAGTTCCCCGGGAGGGCAAGAGACCCAGTACTTC
V gene: TRBV10-3
clone size: .
J gene: TRBJ2-5
D gene: TRBD2

CDR3 protein: CASRTSGQVNTEAFF
CDR3 DNA: TGTGCCAGCAGAACATCGGGACAAGTGAACACTGAAGCTTTCTTT
V gene: TRBV7-9
clone size: .
J gene: TRBJ1-1
D gene: .

CDR3 protein: CASSMTVGANVLTF
CDR3 DNA: TGCGCCAGCAGCATGACAGTAGGGGCCAACGTCCTGACTTTC
V gene: TRBV5-1
clone size: once
J gene: TRBJ2-6
D gene: .

CDR3 protein: CASRKDSYSNQPQHF
CDR3 DNA: TGCGCCAGCCGGAAGGACAGCTATAGCAATCAGCCCCAGCATTTT
V gene: TRBV5-1
clone size: .
J gene: TRBJ1-5
D gene: .

CDR3 protein: CASNAVNTGELFF
CDR3 DNA: TGTGCCAGCAACGCGGTTAACACCGGGGAGCTGTTTTTT
V gene: TRBV9
clone size: .
J gene: TRBJ2-2
D gene: .

CDR3 protein: CAIRGQVNEQYF
CDR3 DNA: TGTGCCATCCGGGGACAGGTGAACGAGCAGTACTTC
V gene: TRBV7-9
clone size: .
J gene: TRBJ2-7
D gene: TRBD1

CDR3 protein: CASSIQGTDTQYF
CDR3 DNA: TGTGCCAGTAGTATTCAGGGGACAGATACGCAGTATTTT
V gene: TRBV19
clone size: .
J gene: TRBJ2-3
D gene: .

CDR3 protein: CATMTRQWSYEQYF
CDR3 DNA: TGTGCCACCATGACACGCCAATGGTCCTACGAGCAGTACTTC
V gene: TRBV2
clone size: .
J gene: TRBJ2-7
D gene: .

CDR3 protein: CASSQVAGASGNTIYF
CDR3 DNA: TGTGCCAGCAGCCAAGTTGCGGGGGCCTCTGGAAACACCATATATTTT
V gene: TRBV14
clone size: once
J gene: TRBJ1-3
D gene: .

CDR3 protein: CSVGLGTGGSANYGYTF
CDR3 DNA: TGCAGCGTCGGGCTGGGGACAGGGGGATCAGCTAACTATGGCTACACCTTC
V gene: TRBV29-1
clone size: .
J gene: TRBJ1-2
D gene: TRBD1

CDR3 protein: CASSLSRTSGVTDTQYF
CDR3 DNA: TGCGCCAGCAGCTTGTCTCGAACGAGCGGGGTGACAGATACGCAGTATTTT
V gene: TRBV5-1
clone size: .
J gene: TRBJ2-3
D gene: TRBD2

CDR3 protein: CASSLANGVTYEQYF
CDR3 DNA: TGTGCCAGCAGCTTAGCCAATGGAGTTACCTACGAGCAGTACTTC
V gene: TRBV7-6
clone size: .
J gene: TRBJ2-7
D gene: .